The sequence of this TCR beta chain was determined in a study of T cells in Graves' hyperthyroidism and ophthalmopathy. Study summary: At the time of initial diagnosis and before any treatment, peripheral blood was collected. General study results and limits: It was a median about seven months before onset that the model predicted ophthalmopathy.

Researchers amplified the TCR beta CDR3 regions from RNA transcripts. HTBI primers were used for first-round RT-PCR of the TCR CDR3. TCRdb reprocessed the multiplex PCR reads with MiXCR, giving one entry per CDR3 protein. In the table there are approximately 300,000 distinct CDR3 sequences, roughly 19% of which are singletons. Approximately 10 ml of fresh peripheral blood supplied the PBMCs. Remarks on this clonotype: What it binds is not known.

This sequence originates from a man aged 45 to 65 with Graves' ophthalmopathy. The sequencing sample was made of blood.

CDR3 amino acids: CASSATREGAFF. Here the CDR3 DNA reads TGTGCCAGCAGCGCGACCAGGGAGGGGGCTTTCTTT. V usage is TRBV6-2 or TRBV6-3 and J usage is TRBJ1-1, with D perhaps TRBD1 (5 bases). The CDR3 is made up of 12 amino acids. V was pared by 6 bases and J by 11 bases, with 16 bases between. The germline CDR1 and CDR2 sequences are MNHEY and SVGEGT.